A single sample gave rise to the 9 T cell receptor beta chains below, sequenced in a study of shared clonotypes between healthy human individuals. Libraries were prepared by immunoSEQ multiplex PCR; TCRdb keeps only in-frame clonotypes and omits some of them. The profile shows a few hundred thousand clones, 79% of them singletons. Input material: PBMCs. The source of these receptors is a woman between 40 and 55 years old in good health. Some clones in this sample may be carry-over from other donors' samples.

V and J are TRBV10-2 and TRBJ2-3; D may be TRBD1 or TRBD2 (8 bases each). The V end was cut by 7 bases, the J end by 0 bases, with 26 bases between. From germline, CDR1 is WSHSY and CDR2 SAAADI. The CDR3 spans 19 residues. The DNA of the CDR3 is TGCGCCAGCACAGGGGGCTGGCGGGAGGTCTATTCTAGCACAGATACGCAGTATTTT. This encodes CASTGGWREVYSSTDTQYF.

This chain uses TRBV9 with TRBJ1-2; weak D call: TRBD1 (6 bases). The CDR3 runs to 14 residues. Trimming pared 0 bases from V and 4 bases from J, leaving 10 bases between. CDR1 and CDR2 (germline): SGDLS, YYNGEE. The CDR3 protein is CASSVATGTYGYTF. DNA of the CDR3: TGTGCCAGCAGCGTAGCGACAGGTACCTATGGCTACACCTTC.

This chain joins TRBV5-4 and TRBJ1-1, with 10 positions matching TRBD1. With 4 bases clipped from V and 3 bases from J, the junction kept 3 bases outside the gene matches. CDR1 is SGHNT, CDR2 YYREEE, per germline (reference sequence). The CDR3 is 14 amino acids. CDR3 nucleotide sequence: TGTGCCAGCAGCCTCGACAGGGGGCACACTGAAGCTTTCTTT. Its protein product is CASSLDRGHTEAFF.

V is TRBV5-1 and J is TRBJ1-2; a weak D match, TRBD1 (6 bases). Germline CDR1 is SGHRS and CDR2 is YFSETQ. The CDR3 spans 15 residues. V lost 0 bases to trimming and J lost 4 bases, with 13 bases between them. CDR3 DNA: TGCGCCAGCAGCTTGGGGTGGGGGCTCGGCTATGGCTACACCTTC. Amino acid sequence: CASSLGWGLGYGYTF.

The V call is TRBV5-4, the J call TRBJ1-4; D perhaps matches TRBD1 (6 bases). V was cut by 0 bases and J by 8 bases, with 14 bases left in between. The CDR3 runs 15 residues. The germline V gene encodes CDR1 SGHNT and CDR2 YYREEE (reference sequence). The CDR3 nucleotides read TGTGCCAGCAGCTTGGAGAGGGGGGGTCGGGAAAAACTGTTTTTT. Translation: CASSLERGGREKLFF.

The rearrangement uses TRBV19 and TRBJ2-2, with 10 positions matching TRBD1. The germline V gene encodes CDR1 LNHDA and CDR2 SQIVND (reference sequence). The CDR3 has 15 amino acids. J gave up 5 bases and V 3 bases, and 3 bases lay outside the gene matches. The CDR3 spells CASSIEDRGTGELFF. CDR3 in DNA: TGTGCCAGTAGTATTGAGGACAGGGGGACCGGGGAGCTGTTTTTT.

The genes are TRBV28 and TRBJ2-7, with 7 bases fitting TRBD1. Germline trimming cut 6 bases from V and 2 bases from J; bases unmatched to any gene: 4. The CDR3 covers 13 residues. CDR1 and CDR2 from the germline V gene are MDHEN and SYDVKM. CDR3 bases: TGTGCCAGCAGAGAAGGGACAGCCTACGAGCAGTACTTC. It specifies CASREGTAYEQYF. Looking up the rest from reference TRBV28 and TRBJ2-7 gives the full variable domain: DVKVTQSSRYLVKRTGEKVFLECVQDMDHENMFWYRQDPGLGLRLIYFSYDVKMKEKGDIPEGYSVSREKKERFSLILESASTNQTSMYLCASREGTAYEQYFGPGTRLTVT.

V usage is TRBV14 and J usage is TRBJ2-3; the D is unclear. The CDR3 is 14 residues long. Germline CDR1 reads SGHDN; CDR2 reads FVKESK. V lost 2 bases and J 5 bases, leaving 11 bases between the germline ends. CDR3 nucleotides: TGTGCCAGCAGCCAATTTTCCTCCCGAGATACGCAGTATTTT. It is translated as CASSQFSSRDTQYF.

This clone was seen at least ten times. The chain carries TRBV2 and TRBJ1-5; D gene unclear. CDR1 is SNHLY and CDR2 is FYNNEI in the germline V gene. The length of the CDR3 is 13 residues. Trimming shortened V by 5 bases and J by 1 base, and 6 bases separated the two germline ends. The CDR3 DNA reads TGTGCCAGCAGTCAATGGAGCAATCAGCCCCAGCATTTT. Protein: CASSQWSNQPQHF. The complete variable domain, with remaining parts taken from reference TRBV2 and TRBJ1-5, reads EPEVTQTPSHQVTQMGQEVILRCVPISNHLYFYWYRQILGQKVEFLVSFYNNEISEKSEIFDDQFSVERPDGSNFTLKIRSTKLEDSAMYFCASSQWSNQPQHFGDGTRLSIL.